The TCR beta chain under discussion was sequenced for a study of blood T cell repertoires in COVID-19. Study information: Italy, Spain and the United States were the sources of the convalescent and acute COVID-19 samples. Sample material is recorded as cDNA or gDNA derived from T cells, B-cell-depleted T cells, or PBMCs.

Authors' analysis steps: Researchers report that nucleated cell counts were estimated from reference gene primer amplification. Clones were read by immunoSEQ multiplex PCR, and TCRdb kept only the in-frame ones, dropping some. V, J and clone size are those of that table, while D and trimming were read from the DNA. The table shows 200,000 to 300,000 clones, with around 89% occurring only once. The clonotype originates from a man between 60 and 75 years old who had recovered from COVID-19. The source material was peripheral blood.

CDR3 region: CASSKALMVQGDTIYF. CDR3 coding DNA: TGTGCCAGCAGCAAAGCGCTGATGGTACAGGGTGACACCATATATTTT. The V and J genes are TRBV21-1 and TRBJ1-3; TRBD1 is the table's D call and was not checked against the DNA. TRBV21-1 is deemed a pseudogene. The CDR3 contains 16 residues.